This TCR beta chain was profiled in a study of blood T cell repertoires in COVID-19. Study-wide background: The samples span acute and convalescent COVID-19 from the United States, Italy and Spain. PBMCs, B-cell-depleted T cells, or T cells provided the cDNA or gDNA that made up the material.

Some clones are missing from TCRdb's copy, which holds only in-frame ones; the method was immunoSEQ multiplex PCR. The table lists roughly 240,000 clones, around nine tenths of them singletons. Germline loops: CDR1 LGHDT, CDR2 YNNKEL (reference sequence). The CDR3 contains 13 residues. Trimming at V came to 4 bases and at J to 2 bases, leaving 2 bases not matched to a gene. The TCR sequence derives from an older woman who had recovered from COVID-19. Material for sequencing was peripheral blood. J is TRBJ2-7 and V is TRBV3-1 (or the pseudogene TRBV3-2); 7 bases line up with TRBD2. The CDR3 nucleotides read TGTGCCAGCAGCCGGGAGGGGACCTACGAGCAGTACTTC. This sequence encodes CASSREGTYEQYF.